Listed below are T cell receptor beta chains from one sample, sequenced in a study of shared clonotypes between healthy human individuals. Sequenced by immunoSEQ multiplex PCR; TCRdb stores in-frame clones only, minus some. Altogether over a million clones are present, approximately 70% being singletons, with the ten largest covering approximately 1.5%. The sample comprised memory CD4+ T cells sorted from blood. Receptors were obtained from a man in his late teens or twenties in good health. The CDR3 runs from the conserved cysteine through the conserved F or W. A D gene is named only where the DNA matches it firmly. A clone size is listed for some rows: how often the clone was seen (once, few, many), or a class if it is expanded.

clone_size j_call d_call v_call cdr3_length cdr3_aa cdr3_nt
few TRBJ2-7 - TRBV10-1 12 CAQASRSYEQYF TGCGCTCAGGCCAGCCGCTCCTACGAGCAGTACTTC
- TRBJ1-2 TRBD1 TRBV5-1 14 CASSQDRGGYGYTF TGTGCCAGCAGCCAGGACAGGGGCGGCTATGGCTACACCTTC
- TRBJ2-7 - TRBV6-5 15 CASRTTSIGNYEQYF TGTGCCAGCAGGACGACTAGTATCGGGAACTACGAGCAGTACTTC
- TRBJ1-2 - TRBV28 15 CASSPGSSANYGYTF TGTGCCAGCAGCCCGGGATCCTCTGCTAACTATGGCTACACCTTC
- TRBJ1-4 - TRBV10-3 14 CAINVGGIGGKLFF TGTGCCATCAATGTCGGAGGCATTGGTGGAAAACTGTTTTTT
- TRBJ2-5 TRBD2 TRBV2 14 CASTGDAGGETQYF TGTGCCAGCACCGGGGACGCGGGGGGAGAGACCCAGTACTTC
- TRBJ2-6 - TRBV2 20 CASSGKRYSLTGSGANVLTF TGTGCCAGCAGTGGGAAACGCTATTCCCTCACGGGCTCTGGGGCCAACGTCCTGACTTTC
- TRBJ2-5 - TRBV30 13 CAWSVRSQETQYF TGTGCCTGGAGTGTACGGTCGCAAGAGACCCAGTACTTC
- TRBJ2-7 TRBD1 TRBV19 16 CASSFRDRGYQGEQYF TGTGCCAGTAGTTTCCGGGACAGGGGATATCAAGGCGAGCAGTACTTC
- TRBJ2-5 TRBD2 TRBV29-1 15 CSVDPLAGSQETQYF TGCAGCGTTGATCCCCTAGCGGGCTCCCAAGAGACCCAGTACTTC
- TRBJ2-7 - TRBV19 11 CASSGFDEQYF TGTGCCAGTAGTGGGTTCGACGAGCAGTACTTC
- TRBJ2-7 TRBD1 TRBV15 15 CATSRGQGLTYEQYF TGTGCCACCAGCAGGGGACAGGGCCTTACCTACGAGCAGTACTTC
- TRBJ1-1 TRBD1 TRBV5-4 14 CASSLDRGNTEAFF TGTGCCAGCAGCTTGGACAGGGGTAACACTGAAGCTTTCTTT
- TRBJ2-5 - TRBV28 13 CASSPDSPGAQYF TGTGCCAGCAGTCCGGACAGCCCTGGGGCCCAGTACTTC
- TRBJ1-4 - TRBV11-2 15 CASSLDGQPNEKLFF TGTGCCAGCAGCTTAGACGGACAGCCTAATGAAAAACTGTTTTTT
- TRBJ1-4 - TRBV18 12 CASSTWKGKLFF TGTGCCAGCTCAACATGGAAAGGAAAACTGTTTTTT
- TRBJ2-4 - TRBV29-1 12 CSVEGTKNIQYF TGCAGCGTTGAGGGGACCAAAAACATTCAGTACTTC
many TRBJ1-2 TRBD1 TRBV27 11 CASGQGSGYTF TGTGCCAGCGGACAGGGTAGTGGCTACACCTTC
once TRBJ2-3 TRBD2 TRBV5-1 15 CASSGTSGATDTQYF TGCGCCAGCAGCGGGACTAGCGGGGCCACAGATACGCAGTATTTT
- TRBJ2-1 - TRBV5-1 17 CASSLGVPRRGNNEQFF TGCGCCAGCAGCTTGGGAGTCCCGCGGCGGGGTAACAATGAGCAGTTCTTC
few TRBJ2-6 - TRBV30 17 CAWSVRSRPSGANVLTF TGTGCCTGGAGTGTAAGGTCCAGACCCTCTGGGGCCAACGTCCTGACTTTC
- TRBJ1-1 TRBD1 TRBV5-1 15 CASSARTGLNTEAFF TGCGCCAGCAGCGCCCGGACAGGATTGAACACTGAAGCTTTCTTT
- TRBJ2-7 - TRBV7-2 15 CASSPSIDTSYEQYF TGTGCCAGCAGCCCCAGCATTGACACCTCCTACGAGCAGTACTTC
- TRBJ1-1 TRBD1 TRBV19 13 CASKTGSGTEAFF TGTGCCAGCAAGACAGGGTCGGGCACTGAAGCTTTCTTT
- TRBJ1-5 - TRBV5-5 15 CASSFQSDTSQPQHF TGTGCCAGCAGCTTTCAGTCGGACACTAGTCAGCCCCAGCATTTT
- TRBJ1-5 TRBD1 TRBV2 14 CASSEQGGNQPQHF TGTGCCAGCAGTGAACAGGGGGGCAATCAGCCCCAGCATTTT
- TRBJ1-6 - TRBV4-1 17 CASSQEGGGRIDSPLHF TGCGCCAGCAGCCAAGAGGGCGGAGGGAGGATTGATTCACCCCTCCACTTT
- TRBJ2-2 - TRBV30 14 CAWSHGTNTGELFF TGTGCCTGGAGTCATGGTACGAACACCGGGGAGCTGTTTTTT
- TRBJ1-2 - TRBV19 16 CASSAGGDTGIRGYTF TGTGCCAGTAGTGCTGGGGGGGACACCGGGATCCGGGGCTACACCTTC
- TRBJ1-1 - TRBV5-1 13 CASSRDLNTEAFF TGCGCCAGCAGTCGGGACCTGAACACTGAAGCTTTCTTT
- TRBJ2-2 - TRBV10-2 16 CASMLRSGGGTGELFF TGCGCCAGCATGCTGAGGTCCGGGGGAGGAACCGGGGAGCTGTTTTTT
- TRBJ1-3 - TRBV6-1 15 CASSDSGSFGNTIYF TGTGCCAGCAGTGACTCAGGGTCTTTCGGAAACACCATATATTTT
- TRBJ2-4 - TRBV6-4 16 CASSPRGDMNKNIQYF TGTGCCAGCAGCCCCCGGGGTGACATGAACAAAAACATTCAGTACTTC
- TRBJ1-1 - TRBV10-3 13 CAINGDGDDGAFF TGTGCCATCAACGGGGACGGGGATGATGGAGCTTTCTTT
few TRBJ2-1 - TRBV12-5 15 CASAPDRHSYNEQFF TGTGCTAGTGCCCCGGACCGCCACTCCTACAATGAGCAGTTCTTC
- TRBJ2-6 - TRBV10-3 19 CAISETTPTSATERNVLTF TGTGCCATCAGTGAGACAACTCCGACGTCGGCAACCGAAAGAAACGTCCTGACTTTC
many TRBJ1-5 - TRBV6-6 14 CASSARQKNQPQHF TGTGCCAGCAGTGCCCGACAGAAAAATCAGCCCCAGCATTTT
- TRBJ2-7 - TRBV6-1 14 CASTREVSSYEQYF TGTGCCAGCACCAGGGAAGTTAGCTCCTACGAGCAGTACTTC
- TRBJ1-6 - TRBV30 14 CAWSTDGGNSPLHF TGTGCCTGGAGTACCGACGGGGGTAATTCACCCCTCCACTTT
- TRBJ2-5 - TRBV28 13 CASSRGGQETQYF TGTGCCAGCAGCCGAGGGGGGCAAGAGACCCAGTACTTC
few TRBJ1-1 - TRBV7-2 15 CASSSIGVMNTEAFF TGTGCCAGCAGCTCCATAGGGGTCATGAACACTGAAGCTTTCTTT
few TRBJ2-7 TRBD1 TRBV7-2 15 CASSLTGQGVYEQYF TGTGCCAGCAGCCTCACGGGACAGGGAGTTTACGAGCAGTACTTC
- TRBJ2-1 TRBD2 TRBV4-3 15 CASSLGLAGTDEQFF TGCGCCAGCAGCCTCGGACTAGCGGGAACGGATGAGCAGTTCTTC
once TRBJ2-5 - TRBV10-1 16 CASSESWMNTQETQYF TGCGCCAGCAGTGAGTCTTGGATGAATACCCAAGAGACCCAGTACTTC
- TRBJ1-5 TRBD1 TRBV6-1 15 CASTRQGRQGQPQHF TGTGCCAGCACCCGACAGGGGCGCCAGGGTCAGCCCCAGCATTTT
once TRBJ2-7 - TRBV7-2 14 CASSPPGLAYEQYF TGTGCCAGCAGCCCCCCTGGTCTGGCCTACGAGCAGTACTTC
- TRBJ2-2 - TRBV5-1 14 CASSLAAGTGELFF TGCGCCAGCAGCTTGGCGGCGGGAACCGGGGAGCTGTTTTTT
- TRBJ2-1 TRBD1 TRBV29-1 13 CSVEGQGWGEQFF TGCAGCGTTGAAGGACAGGGATGGGGTGAGCAGTTCTTC
few TRBJ1-5 - TRBV7-8 13 CASTLTADQPQHF TGTGCCAGCACCCTGACCGCAGATCAGCCCCAGCATTTT
- TRBJ1-1 - TRBV7-6 15 CASSSTRTGNTEAFF TGTGCCAGCAGCTCCACCCGGACCGGGAACACTGAAGCTTTCTTT
- TRBJ1-5 - TRBV5-1 15 CASSLEGGLNQPQHF TGCGCCAGCAGCTTGGAAGGGGGTCTCAATCAGCCCCAGCATTTT
- TRBJ1-2 - TRBV5-1 14 CASSFAAGDGGYTF TGCGCCAGCAGCTTCGCGGCAGGGGATGGTGGCTACACCTTC
- TRBJ1-5 - TRBV7-2 17 CASSLRPDAGSNQPQHF TGTGCCAGCTCCCTCCGCCCAGACGCCGGTAGCAATCAGCCCCAGCATTTT
- TRBJ2-2 - TRBV5-1 13 CASSSGWAGELFF TGCGCCAGCAGCTCCGGATGGGCCGGGGAGCTGTTTTTT
- TRBJ2-5 TRBD1 TRBV2 15 CASRVDRGPQETQYF TGTGCCAGCAGGGTTGACAGGGGGCCGCAAGAGACCCAGTACTTC
once TRBJ2-5 - TRBV10-3 16 CAISEKRGGGTETQYF TGTGCCATCAGTGAGAAAAGGGGAGGGGGCACGGAGACCCAGTACTTC
- TRBJ1-3 - TRBV6-1 13 CASSGQGRNTIYF TGTGCCAGCAGTGGTCAGGGGAGAAACACCATATATTTT
few TRBJ2-5 - TRBV18 15 CASSPRALYQETQYF TGTGCCAGCTCACCGAGGGCGTTGTACCAAGAGACCCAGTACTTC
- TRBJ2-5 - TRBV7-2 13 CASSFGARKTQYF TGTGCCAGCAGCTTTGGGGCCCGGAAGACCCAGTACTTC
- TRBJ2-1 TRBD1 TRBV28 13 CASSLTGPAEQFF TGTGCCAGCAGTTTGACAGGGCCCGCTGAGCAGTTCTTC